Shown below are 28 T cell receptor beta chains from a single sample sequenced in a study of blood T cell repertoires in COVID-19. Clones were sequenced by immunoSEQ multiplex PCR, and TCRdb holds only the in-frame ones, with some missing. The table shows about 99,000 clones, with 90% to 95% occurring only once. The sample taken for sequencing was peripheral blood. The source is a human donor in a cohort sampled during active COVID-19.

The rearrangement uses TRBV29-1 and TRBJ2-1; no reliable D call. This CDR3 contains 13 residues. Germline V lookup: CDR1 SQVTM, CDR2 ANQGSEA. V lost 6 bases, J lost 9 bases, and 18 bases lay in between. The CDR3 DNA reads TGCAGCGTCGAGGCCCCTAACACCTTTGAGCAGTTCTTC. Protein sequence: CSVEAPNTFEQFF.

The chain has TRBV6-2 or TRBV6-3 and TRBJ1-1; D is ambiguous. The V gene lost 2 bases and the J gene lost 3 bases, with 10 bases spanning the gap. The CDR3 is made up of 14 amino acids. Per germline, CDR1 MNHEY and CDR2 SVGEGT. DNA for the CDR3: TGTGCCAGCAGTTACCAGGATTTGGACACTGAAGCTTTCTTT. Residues: CASSYQDLDTEAFF.

The chain has TRBV30 and TRBJ2-6; D ambiguous. The V and J ends lost 4 bases and 0 bases respectively, with 13 bases between them. The CDR3 is 16 residues long. From germline, CDR1 is GTSNPN and CDR2 SVGIG (reference sequence). The CDR3 region is CAWTENYLSGANVLTF. The CDR3 DNA sequence: TGTGCCTGGACAGAGAACTATCTCTCTGGGGCCAACGTCCTGACTTTC. The whole variable domain, filled in from reference TRBV30 and TRBJ2-6, reads SQTIHQWPATLVQPVGSPLSLECTVEGTSNPNLYWYRQAAGRGLQLLFYSVGIGQISSEVPQNLSASRPQDRQFILSSKKLLLSDSGFYLCAWTENYLSGANVLTFGAGSRLTVL.

The chain has TRBV14 and TRBJ2-1; unclear D gene. Germline assignment: CDR1 SGHDN and CDR2 FVKESK. V dropped 0 bases and J dropped 6 bases, with 6 bases sitting between them. The CDR3 runs 13 residues. The CDR3 spells CASSQDLVNEQFF. Here the CDR3 DNA reads TGTGCCAGCAGCCAAGATTTAGTCAATGAGCAGTTCTTC. Combining the CDR3 with reference TRBV14 and TRBJ2-1 gives the whole variable domain EAGVTQFPSHSVIEKGQTVTLRCDPISGHDNLYWYRRVMGKEIKFLLHFVKESKQDESGMPNNRFLAERTGGTYSTLKVQPAELEDSGVYFCASSQDLVNEQFFGPGTRLTVL.

V is TRBV6-5 and J is TRBJ2-3; 7 bases map to TRBD2. V shed 6 bases and J 5 bases; nucleotides not matched to a gene: 5. Germline CDR1 MNHEY, CDR2 SVGAGI. The CDR3 is made up of 13 amino acids. The CDR3 loop is CASRGGWEDTQYF. The CDR3 coding sequence is TGTGCCAGCAGGGGAGGGTGGGAAGATACGCAGTATTTT.

The genes are TRBV9 and TRBJ2-1, with 11 nucleotides matching TRBD2. Germline V lookup: CDR1 SGDLS, CDR2 YYNGEE. This CDR3 spans 16 amino acids. V was clipped by 4 bases and J by 6 bases; unmatched bases: 9. CDR3 in DNA: TGTGCCAGCAGCTTAACCGGGACTAGCGGCCTCAATGAGCAGTTCTTC. It is translated as CASSLTGTSGLNEQFF. Combining the CDR3 with reference TRBV9 and TRBJ2-1 gives the whole variable domain DSGVTQTPKHLITATGQRVTLRCSPRSGDLSVYWYQQSLDQGLQFLIQYYNGEERAKGNILERFSAQQFPDLHSELNLSSLELGDSALYFCASSLTGTSGLNEQFFGPGTRLTVL.

The chain employs TRBV4-2 and TRBJ2-5; 11 bases map to TRBD2. Trimming removed 1 base from V and 2 bases from J; junction bases left unmatched: 3. Germline CDR1 LGHNA, CDR2 YNFKEQ. The length of the CDR3 is 16 residues. The CDR3 DNA reads as TGTGCCAGCAGCCAAGTTTTAGCGGGGGGGCAAGAGACCCAGTACTTC. This gives the protein CASSQVLAGGQETQYF.

The chain joins TRBV6-6 to TRBJ2-1; 9 bases match TRBD2. CDR1 is MNHNY, CDR2 SVGAGI, per germline (reference sequence). This CDR3 is built from 17 residues. Trimming at V came to 5 bases and at J to 10 bases, leaving 18 bases not matched to a gene. The CDR3 sequence is CASSQTGSGGWGREQFF. The CDR3 DNA follows: TGTGCCAGCAGTCAGACAGGGAGCGGGGGGTGGGGACGGGAGCAGTTCTTC.

This clone was observed a single time. The J gene is TRBJ2-1, the V gene TRBV19; 16 bases are shared with TRBD2. The CDR3 has 16 amino acids. Losses at the gene ends were 10 bases for V and 2 bases for J; bases not matched to a gene: 5. In germline, CDR1 is LNHDA, CDR2 SQIVND (reference sequence). The CDR3 DNA sequence: TGTGCCACAACCGGGACTAGCGGGAGGGCCTACAATGAGCAGTTCTTC. Translating gives CATTGTSGRAYNEQFF.

This clone was recorded once. In DNA form, the CDR3 reads TGTGCCAGCAGCTTGGCCCACTACGAGCAGTACTTC. It encodes CASSLAHYEQYF. This rearrangement joins TRBV5-4 to TRBJ2-7, with D unclear. The CDR3 sequence is 12 residues long. The germline V and J ends were trimmed by 0 bases and 3 bases, with 4 bases remaining between them. Germline values: CDR1 SGHNT, CDR2 YYREEE (reference sequence).

This clone showed up just once. This chain connects TRBV7-2 to TRBJ2-7; 7 bases agree with TRBD2. Germline CDR1 reads SGHTA; CDR2 reads FQGNSA. V lost 5 bases and J lost 3; bases outside the gene matches: 10. The CDR3 spans 15 residues. CDR3 residues: CASSPGGGPVYEQYF. DNA for the CDR3: TGTGCCAGCAGCCCTGGGGGAGGGCCGGTCTACGAGCAGTACTTC.

This clone occurred a few times. The rearrangement uses TRBV27 and TRBJ2-2, with D hard to call. V dropped 6 bases and J dropped 7 bases, with 9 bases sitting between them. CDR3 length: 12 amino acids. Per germline, CDR1 MNHEY and CDR2 SMNVEV (reference sequence). CDR3 nucleotides: TGTGCCAGCAGAAGGAGTGTCGGGGAGCTGTTTTTT. This translates into CASRRSVGELFF.

This sequence joins TRBV7-2 and TRBJ2-3; possibly TRBD2 for D (6 bases). V was trimmed by 4 bases and J by 6 bases, leaving 14 bases between them. The CDR3 spans 14 residues. Germline CDR1 is SGHTA and CDR2 is FQGNSA. The CDR3 sequence: CASSSRLGADTQYF. CDR3 in DNA: TGTGCCAGCAGCTCCCGACTAGGGGCGGATACGCAGTATTTT.

The sample holds one count of this clone. The V call is TRBV29-1, the J call TRBJ2-7, with a weak D call TRBD1 (6 bases). This CDR3 region has 15 residues. Germline V gene data show CDR1 as SQVTM and CDR2 as ANQGSEA. Trimming cost V 3 bases and J 2 bases, with 17 bases left between them. CDR3 sequence reads: CSVELAGRGPYEQYF. CDR3 in DNA: TGCAGCGTTGAGTTAGCCGGCAGGGGACCCTACGAGCAGTACTTC.

To note about this clone: A read error may account for a junction end that differs from germline. V usage is TRBV12-3 or TRBV12-4 and J usage is TRBJ1-4, with 8 bases aligning to TRBD1. CDR3 length: 13 residues. CDR3 sequence (DNA): TGTGCCAGCAGTGGACAGGGAAGGGAAAGACTGTTTTTT. Residues: CASSGQGRERLFF.

The chain links TRBV10-2 to TRBJ1-2; D is uncertain. Germline V gene data show CDR1 as WSHSY and CDR2 as SAAADI. The ends were cut back, 3 bases at V and 4 bases at J, with 18 bases in the middle. The CDR3 loop spans 16 amino acids. The CDR3 sequence: CASSDQALFPVYGYTF. CDR3 in DNA: TGCGCCAGCAGTGACCAGGCATTATTTCCAGTCTATGGCTACACCTTC.

This clone was seen only a few times. The V call is TRBV4-2, the J call TRBJ2-7; possible D gene TRBD1, 5 bases. The V gene lost 4 bases and the J gene lost 2 bases, with 9 bases spanning the gap. Germline V gene data show CDR1 as LGHNA and CDR2 as YNFKEQ. The length of the CDR3 is 13 residues. The CDR3 region has the DNA TGTGCCAGCAGCCGCACGACAGCCTACGAGCAGTACTTC. Its translation: CASSRTTAYEQYF.

The chain uses TRBV4-1 and TRBJ1-1; 7 bases map to TRBD1. V was pared by 1 base and J by 10 bases, with 9 bases of the junction left unmatched. The CDR3 contains 14 residues. Germline-derived CDR1 and CDR2 are MGHRA and YSYEKL. This CDR3 reads CASSQVTRQGGAFF. Here the CDR3 DNA reads TGCGCCAGCAGCCAAGTAACTCGACAGGGCGGAGCTTTCTTT.

V and J are TRBV11-2 and TRBJ2-1; TRBD2 matches at 15 bases. V trimming: 5 bases; J trimming: 0 bases; junction bases outside the gene matches: 5. Germline CDR1 and CDR2: SGHAT and FQNNGV. The CDR3 has 18 amino acids. The CDR3 protein is CASSPGTSGGFSYNEQFF. As DNA, the CDR3 is TGTGCCAGCAGCCCCGGGACTAGCGGGGGGTTCTCCTACAATGAGCAGTTCTTC.

CDR3 residues: CASRFSGLSSYTDTQYF. The CDR3 region has the DNA TGTGCCAGCCGGTTTAGCGGCCTTTCGTCCTACACAGATACGCAGTATTTT. The chain recombines TRBV2 with TRBJ2-3; the D gene is possibly TRBD2 (6 bases). The CDR3 is 17 residues long. The germline V gene encodes CDR1 SNHLY and CDR2 FYNNEI. V dropped 8 bases and J dropped 2 bases, with 23 bases sitting between them.

This sequence joins TRBV9 and TRBJ2-2; tentatively, D is TRBD1 (5 bases). CDR1 and CDR2 (germline): SGDLS, YYNGEE. Trimming stripped 2 bases from V and 0 bases from J, with 11 bases between. CDR3 length: 16 amino acids. CDR3 amino acids: CASSVWGDANTGELFF. CDR3 bases: TGTGCCAGCAGCGTCTGGGGCGATGCGAACACCGGGGAGCTGTTTTTT.

The chain has TRBV5-1 and TRBJ1-1, with TRBD1 as a possible D gene (5 bases). CDR1 SGHRS and CDR2 YFSETQ come from the germline V gene. The CDR3 contains 16 residues. Trimming cost V 0 bases and J 6 bases, with 18 bases left between them. The DNA for the CDR3 is TGCGCCAGCAGCTTGGTCGCACGGGCAGGGTCAGCTGAAGCTTTCTTT. Its translation: CASSLVARAGSAEAFF.

The rearrangement joins TRBV30 to TRBJ1-2, with TRBD1 matching over 8 bases. The ends lost 4 bases at V and 7 bases at J; junction bases unmatched: 8. From germline, CDR1 is GTSNPN and CDR2 SVGIG (reference sequence). The CDR3 runs 13 residues. CDR3 in amino acids: CAWTPGTGGGYTF. CDR3 sequence (DNA): TGTGCCTGGACTCCCGGGACAGGCGGTGGCTACACCTTC.

The chain recombines TRBV7-8 with TRBJ1-6, with TRBD1 matching 7 bases. Germline-derived CDR1 and CDR2 are SGHVS and FQNEAQ. The CDR3 is made up of 14 amino acids. Losses at the gene ends were 5 bases for V and 7 bases for J; bases not matched to a gene: 5. The CDR3 DNA reads TGTGCCAGCAGCGTGGACAGGACCAATTCACCCCTCCACTTT. Its protein product is CASSVDRTNSPLHF.

The chain's CDR3 is CASSLGGPADTQYF. The CDR3 bases are TGTGCCAGCAGCCTCGGGGGGCCGGCAGATACGCAGTATTTT. V gene TRBV14 combines with J gene TRBJ2-3, with a weak D call TRBD2 (7 bases). Trimming cost V 4 bases and J 4 bases, with 12 bases left between them. Germline V CDR1 and CDR2: SGHDN, FVKESK. This CDR3 has 14 amino acids.

The V call is TRBV19, the J call TRBJ2-4; 8 positions match TRBD2. The CDR3 covers 16 residues. J gave up 1 base and V 5 bases, and 7 bases lay outside the gene matches. Germline V CDR1 and CDR2: LNHDA, SQIVND (reference sequence). CDR3 region: CASSYGQRGAKNIQYF. In DNA form, the CDR3 reads TGTGCCAGTAGTTACGGACAGCGGGGGGCCAAAAACATTCAGTACTTC.

The rearrangement links TRBV6-1 to TRBJ1-1; D gene ambiguous. This CDR3 is built from 18 residues. Trimming shortened V by 3 bases and J by 3 bases, and 23 bases separated the two germline ends. Germline assignment: CDR1 MNHNS and CDR2 SASEGT. The CDR3 loop is CASSDPPDFPFHHTEAFF. CDR3 nucleotide sequence: TGTGCCAGCAGTGACCCCCCGGACTTTCCGTTCCACCACACTGAAGCTTTCTTT.

The CDR3 DNA reads TGTGCCAGCAGCACCGGACTAGCGGGAGGAACCGAGCAGTACTTC. This gives the protein CASSTGLAGGTEQYF. The chain carries TRBV7-6 and TRBJ2-7; 14 bases fit TRBD2. The ends lost 5 bases at V and 6 bases at J; junction bases unmatched: 6. CDR1 and CDR2 (germline): SGHVS, FNYEAQ. This CDR3 region has 15 residues. Based on the CDR3 plus reference TRBV7-6 and TRBJ2-7, the full variable domain is GAGVSQSPRYKVTKRGQDVALRCDPISGHVSLYWYRQALGQGPEFLTYFNYEAQQDKSGLPNDRFSAERPEGSISTLTIQRTEQRDSAMYRCASSTGLAGGTEQYFGPGTRLTVT.